This T cell receptor (beta chain) comes out of a study of blood T cells in healthy people across ages. Alongside a J-beta primer mix, a sample-barcoded 5' primer served in a second PCR lasting about 7 to 11 cycles. Every sample gave at least 2.5 million paired-end reads containing CDR3. TCRdb re-called the 5' RACE reads through MiXCR, storing one row per CDR3 protein. The sample lists 800,000 or so distinct CDR3 sequences, less than 60% seen once, with around 18% in the top ten. Germline V lookup: CDR1 SGHTA, CDR2 FQGNSA. Trimming removed 1 base from V and 7 bases from J; junction bases left unmatched: 13. CDR3 length: 17 residues.

Sequences were obtained from blood. The chain employs TRBV7-2 and TRBJ2-5; TRBD1 matches at 9 bases. The source is a man at least 80 years old in good health. The CDR3 protein is CASSLVGTTGGTGTQYF. The DNA of the CDR3 is TGTGCCAGCAGCTTAGTGGGGACGACAGGGGGTACGGGGACCCAGTACTTC.